One sample yielded the 11 T cell receptor beta chains listed below, sequenced in a study of human T cells and chemical hapten exposure. Noted time point: healthy volunteer bleed at 6 weeks. It was unfractionated whole blood from which total RNA was extracted. In TCRdb, the RACE reads were re-called with MiXCR into one record per CDR3 protein. Of some 78,000 distinct CDR3 sequences listed, 7% to 9% are singletons. Sample: whole blood. All receptors come from a male donor in good health. Some clones in this sample may be carry-over from other donors' samples.

The chain combines TRBV12-5 with TRBJ1-1; D is possibly TRBD1 (5 bases). Germline V CDR1 and CDR2: LGHNT, FRNRAP. CDR3 length: 15 amino acids. The ends were cut back, 1 base at V and 6 bases at J, with 15 bases in the middle. CDR3 DNA: TGTGCTAGTGGTTTGGCGGCAGGGTATAAACCTGAAGCTTTCTTT. This gives the protein CASGLAAGYKPEAFF. The full variable domain, its missing parts supplied by reference TRBV12-5 and TRBJ1-1, is DARVTQTPRHKVTEMGQEVTMRCQPILGHNTVFWYRQTMMQGLELLAYFRNRAPLDDSGMPKDRFSAEMPDATLATLKIQPSEPRDSAVYFCASGLAAGYKPEAFFGQGTRLTVV.

The chain links TRBV12-3 or TRBV12-4 to TRBJ2-5; D uncertain. Trimming removed 6 bases at V and 0 bases at J, with 2 bases between. The CDR3 consists of 11 residues. In DNA form, the CDR3 reads TGTGCCAGCAGGGACCAAGAGACCCAGTACTTC. It yields the protein CASRDQETQYF.

CDR3 protein: CASSESRRATNEKLFF. CDR3 coding DNA: TGTGCCAGCAGTGAAAGCAGGAGAGCAACTAATGAAAAACTGTTTTTT. This chain connects TRBV2 to TRBJ1-4, with D hard to call. This CDR3 is built from 16 residues. Trimming left V 2 bases short and J 0 bases short, with 10 bases between. The germline V gene encodes CDR1 SNHLY and CDR2 FYNNEI.

This clonotype showed up many times. J is TRBJ1-6 and V is TRBV20-1; D is unresolved. The CDR3 covers 16 residues. CDR1 DFQATT and CDR2 SNEGSKA come from the germline V gene (reference sequence). The V and J ends lost 0 bases and 0 bases respectively, with 9 bases between them. The CDR3 nucleotides are TGCAGTGCTAGAGATAGTTTGAGCTCCTATAATTCACCCCTCCACTTT. This sequence encodes CSARDSLSSYNSPLHF.

The V gene is TRBV20-1, the J gene TRBJ1-1, with D possibly TRBD1 on 6 matching bases. V shed 2 bases and J shed 2 bases, with 9 bases lying between them. Germline lookup yields CDR1 DFQATT and CDR2 SNEGSKA (reference sequence). The CDR3 covers 13 residues. CDR3 coding DNA: TGCAGTGCTAGACGGGGGGCAAACACTGAAGCTTTCTTT. Translating it yields CSARRGANTEAFF.

This clonotype has a handful of counts. The chain's CDR3 is CASSSRDVYEQYF. In DNA, the CDR3 is TGCGCCAGCAGCTCCCGGGACGTCTACGAGCAGTACTTC. The rearrangement joins TRBV5-1 to TRBJ2-7, with D tentatively TRBD1 or TRBD2 (5 bases each). Germline V gene sequence: CDR1 SGHRS, CDR2 YFSETQ. The CDR3 has 13 residues. V dropped 3 bases and J dropped 3 bases, with 10 bases sitting between them.

The chain links TRBV20-1 to TRBJ2-1; the D is unclear. Deletions cut 4 bases from V and 4 bases from J, with 20 bases between. The germline gives CDR1 DFQATT, CDR2 SNEGSKA (reference sequence). The CDR3 runs to 16 residues. The CDR3 coding sequence is TGCAGTGCTAAAAAGAAGTTAGCCGACGAGTACAATGAGCAGTTCTTC. Amino acid sequence: CSAKKKLADEYNEQFF.

This clonotype was counted only a few times. The rearrangement joins TRBV7-2 to TRBJ2-1, with a tentative D call TRBD2 (5 bases). Trimming pared 5 bases from V and 0 bases from J, leaving 11 bases between. CDR1 is SGHTA and CDR2 is FQGNSA in the germline V gene. The length of the CDR3 is 15 residues. In DNA, the CDR3 is TGTGCCAGCAGCCCTAGAGGGAACTCCTACAATGAGCAGTTCTTC. Its protein is CASSPRGNSYNEQFF.

Regarding this clonotype: A much larger clone sits a single nucleotide away, making a read error possible. The gene calls are TRBV4-1 and TRBJ2-7; TRBD1 agrees at 7 bases. The CDR3 is 13 amino acids. Germline V lookup: CDR1 MGHRA, CDR2 YSYEKL. Written as DNA, the CDR3 is TGCGCCATCAGCCAGGGGGAAGCTTACGAGCAGTACTTC. It specifies CAISQGEAYEQYF.

The J gene is TRBJ2-3, the V gene TRBV11-2; D ambiguous. The V end was cut by 2 bases, the J end by 2 bases, with 8 bases between. CDR3 length: 14 amino acids. CDR1 and CDR2 (germline): SGHAT, FQNNGV. CDR3 amino acids: CASSLRLTTDTQYF. DNA of the CDR3: TGTGCCAGCAGCTTACGGCTAACCACAGATACGCAGTATTTT.

This sequence joins TRBV5-1 and TRBJ1-1; TRBD1 matches at 10 bases. Germline V gene lookup returns CDR1 SGHRS and CDR2 YFSETQ. This CDR3 contains 14 residues. Unmatched junction bases numbered 5, after V lost 3 bases and J lost 6 bases. Here the CDR3 reads CASSSGTGVPEAFF. CDR3 bases: TGCGCCAGCAGCTCAGGGACAGGGGTGCCTGAAGCTTTCTTT.